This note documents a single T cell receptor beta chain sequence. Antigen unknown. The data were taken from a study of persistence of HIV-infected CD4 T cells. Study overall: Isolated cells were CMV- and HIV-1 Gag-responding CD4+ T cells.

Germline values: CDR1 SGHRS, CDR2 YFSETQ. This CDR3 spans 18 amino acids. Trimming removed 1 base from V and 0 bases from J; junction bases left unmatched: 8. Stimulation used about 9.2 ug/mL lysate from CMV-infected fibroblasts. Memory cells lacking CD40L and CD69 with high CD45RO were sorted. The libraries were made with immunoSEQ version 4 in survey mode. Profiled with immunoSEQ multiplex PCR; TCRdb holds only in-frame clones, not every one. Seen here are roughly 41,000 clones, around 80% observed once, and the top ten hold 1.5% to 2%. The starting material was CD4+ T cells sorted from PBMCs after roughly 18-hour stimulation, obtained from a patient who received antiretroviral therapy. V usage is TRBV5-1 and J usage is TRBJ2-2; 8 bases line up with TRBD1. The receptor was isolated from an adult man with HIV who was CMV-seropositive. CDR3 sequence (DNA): TGCGCCAGCAGCTTGAAACCGGGACAGGCCCCGAACACCGGGGAGCTGTTTTTT. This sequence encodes CASSLKPGQAPNTGELFF.